This T cell receptor (beta chain) was profiled in a study of untreated major depressive disorder (dated by TCRdb to the late 2010s). About the full investigation: This cross-sectional case-control study compared T cell phenotype and TCR repertoire between antidepressant-free major depressive disorder patients and individually matched non-depressed controls. The TCRbeta sequencing followed up on differences in Vbeta 5.1, Vbeta 11 and Vbeta 22 usage that flow cytometry had shown in the whole cohort. What the research found in general, with its limitations: The top five TRBV05-01 clones in every sequenced subject were all private clones. Sequencing confirmed higher TRBV05-01 (Vbeta 5.1) usage among CD4+ T cells of depressed patients than controls, with p = 0.040 in a one-tailed test. TRBV25-01 and TRBV02-01 usage followed the flow-cytometry pattern but did not reach statistical significance in the sequencing data. For the sequencing comparisons, one-tailed planned tests were applied to only three preselected Vbeta families. Strict matching and exclusion criteria produced a comparatively small study sample, limiting generalizability of findings.

A word on this clone: No antigen is known for it. Base qualities are not provided; no much larger clone lies one nucleotide away.

Counted from cysteine to phenylalanine, this CDR3 has 14 amino acids. The only DNA kept is the CDR3, 42 bases in frame from the first base. V and J are trimmed by 1 base and 4 bases, and the gene matches miss 3 bases of the junction. From the germline V gene, CDR1 is MDHEN and CDR2 is SYDVKM. The Qiagen DNeasy Blood and Tissue Kit was used to extract total genomic DNA from the purified CD4+ T cells. The TCRbeta CDR3 region, defined according to IMGT, was amplified and sequenced using immunoSEQ immunosequencing protocols. As for how the authors treated the data: Raw sequence data were preprocessed by the immunoSEQ service for PCR and sequencing error correction. Data were loaded into the immunoSEQ Analyzer and further analyzed with VDJtools v1.0.7. The paired Wilcoxon signed-rank test was used to test differences between patients and controls. The immuneACCESS repertoire file appears here via TCRdb, limited to in-frame rearrangements. These files lack a portion of the clones; in checked studies, under half of the deficit traces to unresolved V genes, and the cause of the others is not known. Clone size and V and J calls were adopted from that table, with D and trimming inferred from the DNA. A total of roughly 22,000 clones appear in this sample, 89% of them only once. 0.45% to 0.6% of the sample is in the top ten clones.

Every depressed patient was matched in pairs with a non-depressed control on sex, age, current smoking status and body mass index. Every participant in the study was of European descent. Controls scored 5 or less on the Quick Inventory of Depressive Symptoms-Self Report and had no mood disorder, either currently or at any point in their lifetime. Major medical conditions, Axis I/II comorbidities, regular medication or illicit drug use, and drinking over 100 g alcohol a week were all grounds for excluding any participant. Roughly 28 ml of peripheral blood was collected from each participant into EDTA tubes. Using the BD IMag Human CD4 T Lymphocyte Enrichment Set, CD4+ T cells were purified from thawed PBMCs via magnetic negative selection. The CD4+ enrichment method typically yielded around 96% purity as confirmed by flow cytometry. A subgroup of a few case-control pairs, chosen blind to chemokine receptor expression and flow-cytometric repertoire skewing results, underwent TCRbeta sequencing. Every blood sample was taken in the morning at 8:00 a.m., after which PBMCs were separated out using Ficoll-Hypaque gradient centrifugation. PBMCs were cryopreserved by gradual cooling to -80°C and stored in liquid nitrogen until assayed.

The chain couples TRBV28 to TRBJ1-2; the junction holds 7 bases that match TRBD1. This sequence originates from a woman between 40 and 50 years old in good health. Material for sequencing was CD4+ T cells from PBMCs. The DNA sequence is TGTGCCAGCAGTTTATCAGGGGGACGCTATGGCTACACCTTC. Its product reads: CASSLSGGRYGYTF.